This TCR beta chain was recorded in a study of control samples from healthy donors and cancer patients. CDR1 and CDR2 (germline): MNHEY, SVGEGT. Trimming cost V 4 bases and J 0 bases, with 10 bases left between them. This CDR3 is built from 15 residues. In its sample, this clone was seen once. The method was immunoSEQ multiplex PCR; TCRdb's version includes in-frame clones alone and lacks a portion of them. The data hold some 89,000 clones, with 70% to 90% observed a single time. The rearrangement joins TRBV6-2 or TRBV6-3 to TRBJ1-5; the D gene is possibly TRBD1 (5 bases). This clonotype was sampled from a woman in her 40s in good health. The material sequenced was blood. In DNA form, the CDR3 reads TGTGCCAGCAGTTCCCGGACACCTAGCAATCAGCCCCAGCATTTT. Translating gives CASSSRTPSNQPQHF.